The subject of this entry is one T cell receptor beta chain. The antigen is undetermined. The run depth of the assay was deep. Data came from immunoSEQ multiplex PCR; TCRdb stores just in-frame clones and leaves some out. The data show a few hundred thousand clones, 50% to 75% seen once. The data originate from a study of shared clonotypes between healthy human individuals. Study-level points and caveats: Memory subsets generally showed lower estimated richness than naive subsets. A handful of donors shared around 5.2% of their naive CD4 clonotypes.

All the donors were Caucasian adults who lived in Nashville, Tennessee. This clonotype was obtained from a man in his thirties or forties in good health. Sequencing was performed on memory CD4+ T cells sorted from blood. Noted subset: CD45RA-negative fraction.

The DNA of the CDR3 is TGTGCCAGCAGCTCCGGACTCCTCAGTGAGCAGTTCTTC. Translated, it gives CASSSGLLSEQFF. This chain links TRBV7-9 with TRBJ2-1; TRBD2 is a possible D gene (5 bases). CDR1 and CDR2 from the germline V gene are SEHNR and FQNEAQ (reference sequence). The CDR3 contains 13 residues. V lost 4 bases and J 9 bases, leaving 13 bases between the germline ends.